The source of this T cell receptor (beta chain) is a study of long-term antiretroviral therapy in people with HIV. Study results and caveats: Blood dates from the mid-2000s to the late 2010s, possibly under older ART regimens. Information on adherence, resistance and therapy changes was unavailable.

Remarks on this clone: Its antigen remains unknown.

CDR3 length: 16 residues. The junction had 2 bases not matched to a gene; V was cut back by 0 bases and J by 0 bases. Germline CDR1 reads SGHNT; CDR2 reads YYREEE (reference sequence). Running of the v3.0 immunoSEQ assay took place at survey level. Clones were sequenced by immunoSEQ multiplex PCR, and TCRdb holds only the in-frame ones, with some missing. The sample lists tens of thousands of clones; over 75% were seen once. The chain joins TRBV5-4 to TRBJ2-1; 8 nucleotides line up with TRBD2. The sequences come from unsorted PBMCs, collected 0.8 years before starting antiretroviral therapy. The TCR originated in a man aged 18-30 years with HIV. The CDR3: CASSLGLAGSYNEQFF. CDR3 sequence (DNA): TGTGCCAGCAGCTTGGGGCTAGCGGGCTCCTACAATGAGCAGTTCTTC.